This T cell receptor (beta chain) was observed in a study of shared clonotypes between healthy human individuals. On this clone itself: The antigen remains undetermined.

Between the trimmed V and J ends, which lost 4 bases and 6 bases, there was a span of 22 bases. The CDR3 has 16 amino acids. Per the germline V gene, CDR1 is SGHDT and CDR2 is YYEEEE. A CD45RA-negative memory subset and a CD45RA+ naive subset were separated from the CD4+ cells. Clones were sequenced by immunoSEQ multiplex PCR, and TCRdb holds only the in-frame ones, with some missing. The table lists more than 2,000,000 clones, 85% to 95% of them singletons. General study points: The sole specimen, blood, was sampled, and tissue repertoires likely differ. The four-donor shared clonotypes exceeded non-shared clonotypes in generation probability, with non-shared ones scoring lower. It was expected that sequencing depth would affect clonotype sharing among donors.

This TCR derives from a man aged 18 to 29 in good health. Some clones in this sample may be carry-over from other donors' samples. The specimen was naive CD4+ T cells from PBMCs. The sample's subset: CD45RA+ positively selected. This chain connects TRBV5-6 to TRBJ1-1; D is possibly TRBD1 (6 bases). CDR3 in DNA: TGTGCCAGCAGCCACGGCAGGGGCGTAATTTCGTCTGAAGCTTTCTTT. This translates into CASSHGRGVISSEAFF.